These 26 T cell receptor beta chains were all obtained from the same sample, sequenced in a study of OX40 agonist ivuxolimab in advanced cancers. Sequenced by immunoSEQ multiplex PCR; TCRdb stores in-frame clones only, minus some. This sample has around 84,000 clones, with 75% to 95% found just once. The sample consisted of CD4+ or CD8+ T cells sorted from blood, taken in a trial of the OX40 agonist ivuxolimab. These receptors came from an adult with an advanced solid tumor such as melanoma, head and neck, liver or kidney cancer.

V is TRBV2 and J is TRBJ2-7; 7 bases match TRBD2. Germline V CDR1 and CDR2: SNHLY, FYNNEI. The CDR3 is 13 amino acids. With 8 bases clipped from V and 3 bases from J, the junction kept 7 bases outside the gene matches. The CDR3 DNA sequence: TGTGCCAGCGCTTCGAGGACTAGCTACGAGCAGTACTTC. Translation gives CASASRTSYEQYF.

The gene calls are TRBV6-1 and TRBJ1-2; D not certain. Germline assignment: CDR1 MNHNS and CDR2 SASEGT. The V gene lost 6 bases and the J gene lost 1 base, with 9 bases spanning the gap. This CDR3 region has 13 residues. The CDR3 loop reads CASSPLLNYGYTF. DNA of the CDR3: TGTGCCAGCAGCCCGTTACTTAACTATGGCTACACCTTC.

The genes are TRBV7-9 and TRBJ1-1; no definite D call. V lost 2 bases, J lost 11 bases, and 18 bases lay in between. The CDR3 has 14 residues. Germline assignment: CDR1 SEHNR and CDR2 FQNEAQ (reference sequence). This CDR3 reads CASSLWSRRKWAFF. CDR3 bases: TGTGCCAGCAGCTTATGGTCGAGGAGGAAATGGGCTTTCTTT.

The J gene is TRBJ2-2, the V gene TRBV7-9, with 7 bases identical to TRBD1. The length of the CDR3 is 16 residues. V dropped 5 bases and J dropped 5; count of bases not matched to a gene: 11. Germline V lookup: CDR1 SEHNR, CDR2 FQNEAQ (reference sequence). The CDR3 DNA reads TGTGCCAGCAGCCTTTATCCGGGACAGCCGACCGGGGAGCTGTTTTTT. Protein sequence: CASSLYPGQPTGELFF.

The chain links TRBV5-6 to TRBJ2-7; 7 positions match TRBD1. Germline assignment: CDR1 SGHDT and CDR2 YYEEEE. After removal of 4 bases from V and 4 bases from J, the junction contained 5 bases not matched to a gene. The CDR3 has 13 amino acids. CDR3 coding DNA: TGTGCCAGCAGCCCACAGGGGTTGTACGAGCAGTACTTC. As protein: CASSPQGLYEQYF.

This clone occurred a few times. J is TRBJ1-2 and V is TRBV6-5; D might be TRBD1 (5 bases). Germline V lookup: CDR1 MNHEY, CDR2 SVGAGI. The CDR3 runs 15 residues. Trimming took off 0 bases at V and 4 bases at J, with 12 bases between the two ends. The CDR3 DNA reads as TGTGCCAGCAGTTACTCGATAGGGGAAGGCTATGGCTACACCTTC. This codes for CASSYSIGEGYGYTF.

This clone was observed a single time. The CDR3 loop reads CAMSEGWGQPQHF. The CDR3 nucleotides read TGTGCCATGTCCGAGGGGTGGGGGCAGCCCCAGCATTTT. The chain combines TRBV6-6 with TRBJ1-5; possible D gene TRBD1, 5 bases. The germline CDR1 and CDR2 sequences are MNHNY and SVGAGI (reference sequence). This CDR3 contains 13 residues. V was clipped by 10 bases and J by 7 bases, with 17 bases between them.

The chain joins TRBV28 to TRBJ1-2; tentative D call: TRBD1 (6 bases). Germline-derived CDR1 and CDR2 are MDHEN and SYDVKM. CDR3 length equals 14 residues. V lost 6 bases, J lost 1 base, and 12 bases lay in between. CDR3 residues: CASSRGSYNYGYTF. CDR3 nucleotides: TGTGCCAGCAGCAGGGGCAGCTATAACTATGGCTACACCTTC.

The gene calls are TRBV6-1 and TRBJ2-7; 7 positions agree with TRBD1. This CDR3 spans 14 amino acids. Unmatched junction bases numbered 6, after V lost 7 bases and J lost 0 bases. Germline CDR1 is MNHNS and CDR2 is SASEGT. CDR3 in amino acids: CASKPGQNSYEQYF. As DNA, the CDR3 is TGTGCCAGCAAGCCGGGACAGAACTCCTACGAGCAGTACTTC.

This chain uses TRBV27 with TRBJ2-3; possibly TRBD2 for D (7 bases). Germline-derived CDR1 and CDR2 are MNHEY and SMNVEV (reference sequence). Trimming left V 6 bases short and J 2 bases short, with 15 bases between. This CDR3 is built from 15 residues. In DNA form, the CDR3 reads TGTGCCAGCAGGGGAGGGGGACAAAACACAGATACGCAGTATTTT. It translates to CASRGGGQNTDTQYF.

The chain joins TRBV18 to TRBJ1-3; D is unresolved. Germline lookup yields CDR1 KGHSH and CDR2 LQKENI. The CDR3 is 12 amino acids. Trimming left V 5 bases short and J 7 bases short, with 9 bases between. CDR3 loop: CASSTGVNTIYF. The CDR3 DNA sequence: TGTGCCAGCTCAACCGGCGTTAACACCATATATTTT.

V gene TRBV6-1 combines with J gene TRBJ2-6; D call uncertain. Germline V lookup: CDR1 MNHNS, CDR2 SASEGT. The CDR3 is made up of 16 amino acids. Trimming took 4 bases from V and 0 from J, leaving 10 bases between them. The CDR3 nucleotides are TGTGCCAGCAGTGGGATGGGGTTCTCTGGGGCCAACGTCCTGACTTTC. The encoded protein is CASSGMGFSGANVLTF.

This clone was found a few times. This rearrangement joins TRBV28 to TRBJ1-6, with D tentatively TRBD1 (5 bases). The CDR3 sequence is 14 residues long. V lost 3 bases and J lost 9, with 12 bases in between. Germline lookup yields CDR1 MDHEN and CDR2 SYDVKM. The CDR3 DNA reads as TGTGCCAGCAGTTTGGCCCTTCAGGGTTCACCCCTCCACTTT. This sequence encodes CASSLALQGSPLHF.

The rearrangement uses TRBV15 and TRBJ2-1, with D possibly TRBD1 on 5 matching bases. Germline CDR1 LNHNV, CDR2 YYDKDF (reference sequence). The CDR3 is 14 residues long. Trimming took 4 bases from V and 7 from J, leaving 14 bases between them. CDR3 in amino acids: CATSTRYQGNEQFF. The CDR3 DNA follows: TGTGCCACCAGCACAAGATATCAGGGAAATGAGCAGTTCTTC.

This chain joins TRBV19 and TRBJ1-4; D possibly corresponds to TRBD1 (5 bases). Germline V gives CDR1 LNHDA, CDR2 SQIVND (reference sequence). CDR3 length: 15 residues. The V and J ends lost 7 bases and 0 bases respectively, with 12 bases between them. The CDR3 nucleotides read TGTGCCAGTACGGACATCTTTGCAACTAATGAAAAACTGTTTTTT. This encodes CASTDIFATNEKLFF.

The chain uses TRBV19 and TRBJ1-1; tentatively, D is TRBD1 (5 bases). This CDR3 contains 15 residues. The germline V gene encodes CDR1 LNHDA and CDR2 SQIVND (reference sequence). Deletions cut 7 bases from V and 1 base from J, with 16 bases between. CDR3: CASKRSLGGNTEAFF. The CDR3 DNA reads TGTGCCAGTAAACGTTCACTCGGGGGGAACACTGAAGCTTTCTTT.

This chain uses TRBV14 with TRBJ2-3; D is perhaps TRBD1 (6 bases). Germline loops: CDR1 SGHDN, CDR2 FVKESK. Trimming left V 4 bases short and J 5 bases short, with 19 bases between. The CDR3 is 16 residues long. CDR3 region: CASSLRWGPFRDTQYF. CDR3 coding DNA: TGTGCCAGCAGCCTTCGCTGGGGGCCGTTTAGAGATACGCAGTATTTT.

The chain recombines TRBV7-2 with TRBJ2-3, with D possibly TRBD2 on 6 matching bases. Looked up from germline, CDR1 is SGHTA and CDR2 is FQGNSA. The CDR3 is 14 residues long. Deletions cut 5 bases from V and 3 bases from J, with 12 bases between. The CDR3 region is CASSRGGATDTQYF. In DNA, the CDR3 is TGTGCCAGCAGCAGGGGCGGGGCGACAGATACGCAGTATTTT.

The chain combines TRBV30 with TRBJ1-5; D remains unclear. V was clipped by 0 bases and J by 7 bases, with 10 bases between them. The CDR3 consists of 13 residues. Germline V gene lookup returns CDR1 GTSNPN and CDR2 SVGIG (reference sequence). The CDR3 reads CAWSVRGGQPQHF. The CDR3 DNA is TGTGCCTGGAGTGTACGGGGTGGGCAGCCCCAGCATTTT. The full variable domain, rest sourced from reference TRBV30 and TRBJ1-5, is SQTIHQWPATLVQPVGSPLSLECTVEGTSNPNLYWYRQAAGRGLQLLFYSVGIGQISSEVPQNLSASRPQDRQFILSSKKLLLSDSGFYLCAWSVRGGQPQHFGDGTRLSIL.

The chain joins TRBV23-1 to TRBJ2-7, with TRBD2 as a possible D gene (6 bases). TRBV23-1 is flagged as an ORF with uncertain function. V was clipped by 3 bases and J by 6 bases, with 15 bases between them. The CDR3 length is 14 residues. The CDR3: CASSQGTSHIEQYF. DNA of the CDR3: TGCGCCAGCAGTCAGGGGACTTCACATATCGAGCAGTACTTC.

The CDR3 nucleotides are TGCGCCAGCAGCTTGTTGAGGGGACAGCCCCAGCATTTT. Translation: CASSLLRGQPQHF. The chain uses TRBV5-1 and TRBJ1-5, with D tentatively TRBD1 (5 bases). The CDR3 runs 13 residues. Germline V gene data show CDR1 as SGHRS and CDR2 as YFSETQ. V dropped 1 base and J dropped 7 bases, with 9 bases sitting between them.

V gene TRBV6-5 combines with J gene TRBJ2-7; 8 bases are shared with TRBD2. In germline, CDR1 is MNHEY, CDR2 SVGAGI. V gave up 3 bases and J gave up 5 bases; unmatched junction bases: 9. The CDR3 extends over 15 amino acids. In nucleotides, the CDR3 is TGTGCCAGCAGTTATAGCGGGGTGGGGCCCCACGAGCAGTACTTC. Its translation is CASSYSGVGPHEQYF.

V gene TRBV28 combines with J gene TRBJ2-6, with D possibly called TRBD1 or TRBD2 (5 bases each). Germline loops: CDR1 MDHEN, CDR2 SYDVKM. Trimming took off 4 bases at V and 0 bases at J, with 16 bases between the two ends. The CDR3 has 18 amino acids. CDR3 in amino acids: CASSSRPGRNSGANVLTF. In DNA, the CDR3 is TGTGCCAGCAGTTCCCGTCCGGGACGGAACTCTGGGGCCAACGTCCTGACTTTC.

Concerning this clone: Different DNA sequences within this sample yield the same CDR3. The chain links TRBV5-6 to TRBJ2-3; TRBD2 aligns across 10 bases. Germline CDR1 SGHDT, CDR2 YYEEEE. The J segment lost 2 bases and the V segment lost 4 bases, leaving 4 bases of the junction unmatched. The CDR3 length is 15 residues. CDR3: CASSPGTSDTDTQYF. CDR3 DNA: TGTGCCAGCAGCCCGGGGACTAGCGACACAGATACGCAGTATTTT.

The genes are TRBV27 and TRBJ2-3; D is possibly TRBD2 (5 bases). The CDR3 runs 14 residues. CDR1 and CDR2 from the germline V gene are MNHEY and SMNVEV (reference sequence). Between the trimmed V and J ends, which lost 1 base and 0 bases, there was a span of 5 bases. DNA for the CDR3: TGTGCCAGCAGTTTATGGACTAGCACAGATACGCAGTATTTT. Its protein product is CASSLWTSTDTQYF.

This chain connects TRBV7-9 to TRBJ2-3; no clear D. Germline-derived CDR1 and CDR2 are SEHNR and FQNEAQ (reference sequence). The V end lost 6 bases, the J end lost 0 bases, and 7 bases lay between the germline ends. The CDR3 spans 13 residues. CDR3 nucleotides: TGTGCCAGCAGTCAAGGAAGCACAGATACGCAGTATTTT. It codes for CASSQGSTDTQYF.